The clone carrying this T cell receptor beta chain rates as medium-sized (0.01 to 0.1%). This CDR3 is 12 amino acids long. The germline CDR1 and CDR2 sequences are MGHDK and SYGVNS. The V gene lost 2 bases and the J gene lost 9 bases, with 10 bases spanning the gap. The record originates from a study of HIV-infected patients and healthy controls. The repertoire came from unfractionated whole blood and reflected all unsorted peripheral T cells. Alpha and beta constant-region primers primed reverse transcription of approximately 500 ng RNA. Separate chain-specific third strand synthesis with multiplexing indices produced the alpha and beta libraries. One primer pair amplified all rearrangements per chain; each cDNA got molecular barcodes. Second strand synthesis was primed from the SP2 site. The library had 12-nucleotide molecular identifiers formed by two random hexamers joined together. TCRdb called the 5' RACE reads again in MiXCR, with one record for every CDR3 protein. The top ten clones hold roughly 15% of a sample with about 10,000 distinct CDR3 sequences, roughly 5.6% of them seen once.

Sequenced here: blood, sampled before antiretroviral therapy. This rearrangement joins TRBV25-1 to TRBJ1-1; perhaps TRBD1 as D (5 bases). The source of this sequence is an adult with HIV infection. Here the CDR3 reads CASSEGLGQAFF. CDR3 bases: TGTGCCAGCAGTGAAGGTTTGGGGCAAGCTTTCTTT.